Listed here is a single TCR beta chain. The sample comes from a study of CD8+ T cells in alopecia areata. As for treatment: oral pan-JAK inhibitor, 5-10 mg twice daily. Germline V gene data show CDR1 as SNHLY and CDR2 as FYNNEI. Trimming cost V 3 bases and J 1 base, with 13 bases left between them. The CDR3 contains 16 residues. Reverse transcription of extracted RNA yielded cDNA, which provided the sequencing template. Profiled with immunoSEQ multiplex PCR; TCRdb holds only in-frame clones, not every one. Found here are approximately 200,000 clones, more than 55% of them singletons; the top ten hold over 0.55%.

The input for sequencing was CD4+ T cells sorted from blood, taken at week 4, from a patient treated with tofacitinib. This TCR derives from a human donor with alopecia areata. This chain connects TRBV2 to TRBJ2-1; D not resolved. The CDR3 nucleotides are TGTGCCAGCAGTGACTCTGGCGGTTTGTCCTACAATGAGCAGTTCTTC. Translation gives CASSDSGGLSYNEQFF.